Within the sample, the clone carrying this T cell receptor (beta chain) is medium-sized. Its antigen remains unknown. This beta chain was picked up by a library intended for alpha chains and is off target, so its count carries little meaning. Specified time point: sample taken at primary tumor resection. The data originate from a study of spatial heterogeneity in lung cancer. Study observations and caveats: It was found that expanded intratumoral alpha and beta TCR counts tracked tumor mutation counts.

The V gene lost 8 bases and the J gene lost 3 bases, with 7 bases spanning the gap. The germline gives CDR1 MDHEN, CDR2 SYDVKM. This CDR3 comprises 11 residues. MiXCR was run by TCRdb on the 5' RACE reads, yielding one entry per CDR3 protein. The table lists 2,700 or so distinct CDR3 sequences, under 7.5% of them singletons, with around 9.8% in the top ten. The TCR sequence derives from a male donor with early-stage non-small cell lung cancer. The source material was lung tumor tissue, sampled at surgery. The genes are TRBV28 and TRBJ1-2; possible D gene TRBD1, 6 bases. This CDR3 reads CASGQYYGYTF. The CDR3 DNA follows: TGTGCCAGCGGACAGTACTATGGCTACACCTTC.